These 25 T cell receptor beta chains came from one sample sequenced in a study of Tregs in tolerant kidney transplant recipients. Sequencing used immunoSEQ multiplex PCR; TCRdb keeps in-frame clones, though not all of them. The sample table includes about 31,000 clones. Related graft donors supplied nonmyeloablative bone marrow transplants, and mixed chimerism was transient. The input for sequencing was CD4+ T cells from blood (PBMCs), taken 24 months after the transplant. Receptors were obtained from a human patient who received a combined kidney and bone marrow transplant. Some T cells may be provided by the graft donor.

Regarding this clone: The read terminates 3 residues ahead of where the CDR3 ends, so the germline J gene completes it. The chain is built from TRBV5-1 and TRBJ2-1; 9 nucleotides match TRBD2. The CDR3 totals 15 residues. Trimming cost V 4 bases and J 8 bases; bases outside gene matches: 10. The V gene's germline CDR1 is SGHRS and CDR2 YFSETQ. The covered CDR3 bases are TGCGCCAGCAGCCAAGGGACTAGCCCAGTCGATGAG. It encodes CASSQGTSPVDE. The full CDR3 protein reads CASSQGTSPVDEQFF.

For this clone: The CDR3 extends 3 residues past the end of the read, so its final part is completed from the germline J gene. This chain connects TRBV20-1 to TRBJ2-2; unclear D gene. Germline lookup yields CDR1 DFQATT and CDR2 SNEGSKA (reference sequence). With 1 base removed from V and 7 bases from J, the gap between germline ends came to 7 bases. The CDR3 is 12 amino acids. The CDR3 spells CSARAGGGELFF. CDR3 DNA, as far as it was read: TGCAGTGCTAGAGCAGGTGGCGGGGAG.

As concerns this clone: The CDR3 end falls 3 residues outside the read, so it is completed with the germline J gene. V gene TRBV9 combines with J gene TRBJ2-5; 8 positions match TRBD1. This CDR3 is 15 amino acids long. Germline V gives CDR1 SGDLS, CDR2 YYNGEE. V shed 0 bases and J 5 bases; nucleotides not matched to a gene: 6. The CDR3 reads CASSVGSTGVETQYF. The CDR3 bases that were read are TGTGCCAGCAGCGTAGGATCGACAGGGGTGGAGACC.

Of note for this clone: The read ends 3 residues before the CDR3 terminus; that terminus is restored from the germline J gene. The chain couples TRBV7-2 to TRBJ1-4, with D possibly TRBD1 on 6 matching bases. Per germline, CDR1 SGHTA and CDR2 FQGNSA. Trimming left V 6 bases short and J 6 bases short, with 17 bases between. The CDR3 extends over 15 amino acids. The DNA read from the CDR3 is TGTGCCAGCAGATATGGGGGGGGCGTTTATGAAAAA. As protein: CASRYGGGVYEK. The full-length CDR3 reads as CASRYGGGVYEKLFF.

The part of the CDR3 DNA that was read is TGCGCCAGCAGCTTCGGCAGGGGGCCTACTGATGGGGAG. It translates to CASSFGRGPTDGE. The full CDR3 protein is CASSFGRGPTDGELFF. The chain recombines TRBV5-1 with TRBJ2-2, with 8 bases identical to TRBD1. Read sequence stops 3 residues before the CDR3 end, and the germline J gene provides the missing end. This CDR3 spans 16 amino acids. The V gene end was trimmed by 2 bases and the J gene end by 8 bases; junction bases not matched to a gene: 11. The germline V gene has CDR1 SGHRS and CDR2 YFSETQ.

To note about this clone: The read finishes 3 residues shy of the CDR3 end, and the germline J gene is used to complete it. The genes are TRBV20-1 and TRBJ2-1, with 10 bases that match TRBD2. Germline-derived CDR1 and CDR2 are DFQATT and SNEGSKA (reference sequence). Losses at the gene ends were 6 bases for V and 7 bases for J; bases not matched to a gene: 6. The CDR3 consists of 13 residues. CDR3 DNA (partial): TGCAGTGCGCGTCGAGCGGGAGGGAATGAG. Translated: CSARRAGGNE. The CDR3 reads in full as CSARRAGGNEQFF.

About this clone itself: The read falls 3 residues short of the CDR3 end, and the missing part is taken from the germline J gene. The rearrangement uses TRBV30 and TRBJ1-5; 7 nucleotides match TRBD1. Losses at the gene ends were 4 bases for V and 3 bases for J; bases not matched to a gene: 3. The germline V gene encodes CDR1 GTSNPN and CDR2 SVGIG (reference sequence). This CDR3 is built from 13 residues. The CDR3 loop is CAWTRGFNQPQHF. The part of the CDR3 DNA that was read is TGTGCCTGGACCAGGGGGTTCAATCAGCCC.

In the case of this clone: The CDR3 end is not reached by the read, which stops 3 residues before it; the germline J gene fills it in. This chain joins TRBV18 and TRBJ1-5; 10 bases are shared with TRBD1. This CDR3 is 16 amino acids long. V lost 5 bases, J lost 0 bases, and 4 bases stayed unmatched. The germline CDR1 and CDR2 sequences are KGHSH and LQKENI. The CDR3 loop is CASSAGTGDSNQPQHF. CDR3 DNA (partial): TGTGCCAGCTCAGCTGGGACAGGGGATAGCAATCAGCCC.

Concerning this clone: The read terminates 3 residues ahead of where the CDR3 ends, so the germline J gene completes it. This chain uses TRBV30 with TRBJ2-3; TRBD2 is a possible D gene (6 bases). The germline V gene encodes CDR1 GTSNPN and CDR2 SVGIG (reference sequence). Trimming left V 2 bases short and J 5 bases short, with 11 bases between. The CDR3 runs 13 residues. CDR3 sequence: CAWSTGVGDTQYF. The part of the CDR3 DNA that was read is TGTGCCTGGAGTACGGGGGTGGGAGATACG.

With regard to this clone: The read comes to an end 3 residues before the CDR3 does, leaving the germline J gene to fill in the end. The chain couples TRBV7-2 to TRBJ2-7; 8 bases are a match to TRBD2. The trim removed 2 bases at V and 4 bases at J, leaving 4 bases unmatched. This CDR3 comprises 14 residues. In germline, CDR1 is SGHTA, CDR2 FQGNSA. This chain's CDR3 is CASSLSGGTYEQYF. The part of the CDR3 DNA that was read is TGTGCCAGCAGCTTATCGGGGGGGACTTACGAG.

Notes on this clone: The read falls 3 residues short of the CDR3 end, and the missing part is taken from the germline J gene. The chain joins TRBV7-3 to TRBJ2-3; possible D gene TRBD1, 5 bases. V lost 1 base and J 0 bases, leaving 11 bases between the germline ends. The CDR3 is 16 amino acids. Germline values: CDR1 SGHTA, CDR2 FQGTGA. The sequenced CDR3 bases are TGTGCCAGCAGCTTAAAAGGCAGGGCTAGCACAGATACG. Translated: CASSLKGRASTDT. The CDR3 reads in full as CASSLKGRASTDTQYF.

About this clone itself: With the read ending 3 residues before the CDR3 end, the germline J gene is used to fill in that end. The J gene is TRBJ2-1, the V gene TRBV11-3, with a possible D match to TRBD1 (6 bases). CDR1 is SGHNT, CDR2 YENEEA, per germline. CDR3 size: 15 residues. Trimming pared 5 bases from V and 4 bases from J, leaving 15 bases between. CDR3 sequence: CASSPRQAAYNEQFF. CDR3 bases read: TGTGCCAGCAGCCCGAGACAGGCGGCGTACAATGAG.

This chain's CDR3 is CATSRESAGTDTQYF. The covered CDR3 bases are TGTGCCACCAGCAGAGAATCAGCGGGCACAGATACG. V gene TRBV15 combines with J gene TRBJ2-3, with D possibly TRBD2 on 5 matching bases. The read ends 3 residues shy of where the CDR3 ends; the end is completed using the germline J gene. Looked up from germline, CDR1 is LNHNV and CDR2 is YYDKDF (reference sequence). Trimming removed 0 bases from V and 1 base from J, with 8 bases in between. The CDR3 spans 15 residues.

Turning to this clone: Read data end 3 residues before the CDR3 end; the end is taken from the germline J gene. The V and J genes are TRBV13 and TRBJ2-7, with 11 bases identical to TRBD2. The CDR3 contains 16 residues. Germline loops: CDR1 PRHDT, CDR2 FYEKMQ (reference sequence). The V segment lost 5 bases and the J segment 2 bases; nucleotides outside the gene matches: 8. The sequenced CDR3 bases are TGTGCCAGCAGCCCCCGACTAGCGGGGCCCGCCTACGAG. Translated: CASSPRLAGPAYE. The complete CDR3 reads CASSPRLAGPAYEQYF.

The CDR3 bases that were read are TGCGCCAGCAGCTACAGCGGGGGGGCCGGGGAG. Its translation is CASSYSGGAGE. The entire CDR3 is CASSYSGGAGELFF. The chain employs TRBV5-1 and TRBJ2-2; TRBD2 agrees at 10 bases. The DNA ends 3 residues before the CDR3 does, and the rest of the CDR3 is filled in from the germline J gene. The CDR3 runs to 14 residues. Trimming at V came to 3 bases and at J to 6 bases, leaving 2 bases not matched to a gene. Germline lookup yields CDR1 SGHRS and CDR2 YFSETQ.

With regard to this clone: The CDR3 goes on 3 residues after the read ends, and that part is filled in from the germline J gene. This chain uses TRBV11-2 with TRBJ2-2, with TRBD2 matching 7 bases. J was trimmed by 3 bases and V by 1 base; bases with no gene match: 2. The CDR3 sequence is 15 residues long. CDR1 is SGHAT, CDR2 FQNNGV, per germline. CDR3 DNA (partial): TGTGCCAGCAGCTTAGGGCTAGCGGACACCGGGGAG. This gives the protein CASSLGLADTGE. The CDR3 in its entirety is CASSLGLADTGELFF.

About this clone: The read is 3 residues too short to cover the CDR3 end, so that end is filled in from the germline J gene. The same CDR3 also results from other DNA sequences found in this sample. This sequence joins TRBV19 and TRBJ2-3; 7 bases line up with TRBD1. This CDR3 comprises 13 residues. Looked up from germline, CDR1 is LNHDA and CDR2 is SQIVND (reference sequence). The junction had 1 base not matched to a gene; V was cut back by 3 bases and J by 4 bases. The sequenced part of the CDR3 DNA is TGTGCCAGTAGTATTCAGGGGGCAGATACG. This sequence encodes CASSIQGADT. The full CDR3 sequence reads CASSIQGADTQYF.

With respect to this clone: The observed sequence ends 3 residues before the CDR3 terminus, with the missing tail filled in from the germline J gene. This sequence joins TRBV7-3 and TRBJ2-5; a weak D match, TRBD2 (6 bases). Between the trimmed V and J ends, which lost 5 bases and 5 bases, there was a span of 18 bases. The length of the CDR3 is 15 residues. Germline assignment: CDR1 SGHTA and CDR2 FQGTGA. CDR3 protein: CASSPRGGLVETQYF. CDR3 DNA (partial): TGTGCCAGCAGCCCCCGTGGAGGGTTGGTGGAGACC.

For this clone: The sequence runs out 3 residues before the end of the CDR3; the remainder is reconstructed from the germline J gene. The chain uses TRBV18 and TRBJ2-7, with D possibly TRBD1 on 5 matching bases. Trimming took off 4 bases at V and 3 bases at J, with 7 bases between the two ends. The CDR3 has 12 residues. Germline CDR1 reads KGHSH; CDR2 reads LQKENI. The sequenced part of the CDR3 DNA is TGTGCCAGCTCACTCGGACACTACGAG. This codes for CASSLGHYE. The complete CDR3 sequence is CASSLGHYEQYF.

CDR3 DNA, as far as it was read: TGCGCCAGCAGCCGCGGAGAAGGAGGAAACACC. This encodes CASSRGEGGNT. The CDR3 as a whole reads CASSRGEGGNTIYF. J is TRBJ1-3 and V is TRBV5-1; no clear D gene. The CDR3 is cut off 3 residues early in the read; its end comes from the germline J gene. The CDR3 sequence is 14 residues long. CDR1 is SGHRS, CDR2 YFSETQ, per germline. The germline V and J ends were trimmed by 4 bases and 4 bases, with 12 bases remaining between them.

As regards this clone: The observed sequence ends 3 residues before the CDR3 terminus, with the missing tail filled in from the germline J gene. V is TRBV11-3 and J is TRBJ2-2, with no clear D. There are 14 residues in the CDR3. Between the trimmed V and J ends, which lost 3 bases and 5 bases, there was a span of 10 bases. Germline V gene data show CDR1 as SGHNT and CDR2 as YENEEA. The CDR3 bases that were read are TGTGCCAGCAGCTTGGTCAGGTCTACCGGGGAG. Amino acid sequence: CASSLVRSTGE. The full CDR3 protein reads CASSLVRSTGELFF.

Comment on this clone: The read terminates 3 residues ahead of where the CDR3 ends, so the germline J gene completes it. The chain combines TRBV2 with TRBJ1-6; D not resolved. The CDR3 sequence is 15 residues long. From germline, CDR1 is SNHLY and CDR2 FYNNEI. With 3 bases removed from V and 1 base from J, the gap between germline ends came to 7 bases. CDR3 in amino acids: CASSEEGSYNSPLHF. The covered CDR3 bases are TGTGCCAGCAGTGAGGAGGGTTCCTATAATTCACCC.

Concerning this clone itself: Read coverage stops 3 residues before the CDR3 terminus; the germline J gene supplies the remainder. This rearrangement joins TRBV11-3 to TRBJ2-2; maybe TRBD1 (5 bases). Trimming took off 5 bases at V and 3 bases at J, with 7 bases between the two ends. Germline V CDR1 and CDR2: SGHNT, YENEEA. There are 13 residues in the CDR3. The DNA read from the CDR3 is TGTGCCAGCAGCCCAGGGTACACCGGGGAG. It yields the protein CASSPGYTGE. The whole CDR3 sequence is CASSPGYTGELFF.

A note on this clone: The DNA ends 3 residues before the CDR3 does, and the rest of the CDR3 is filled in from the germline J gene. This chain uses TRBV29-1 with TRBJ2-5; the match to TRBD2 covers 9 bases. The CDR3 covers 16 residues. Trimming took 6 bases from V and 7 from J; bases not matched to a gene: 18. Germline lookup yields CDR1 SQVTM and CDR2 ANQGSEA. The part of the CDR3 DNA that was read is TGCAGCGTGGAGGGTGAAGGTGTAGCGGGAGCGTGGACC. Encoded protein: CSVEGEGVAGAWT. The whole CDR3 sequence is CSVEGEGVAGAWTQYF.

Remarks on this clone: The sequence runs out 3 residues before the end of the CDR3; the remainder is reconstructed from the germline J gene. The chain has TRBV18 and TRBJ2-5, with D maybe TRBD2 (6 bases). This CDR3 is 14 amino acids long. The germline CDR1 and CDR2 sequences are KGHSH and LQKENI. V was pared by 2 bases and J by 1 base, with 8 bases between. The chain's CDR3 is CASSPTSPQETQYF. Incomplete CDR3 DNA: TGTGCCAGCTCACCAACTAGCCCCCAAGAGACC.